A single sample gave rise to the 18 T cell receptor beta chains below, sequenced in a study of blood T cell repertoires in COVID-19. Assay: immunoSEQ multiplex PCR; the TCRdb copy retains only in-frame clones and omits some. The data contain 450,000 to 500,000 clones, roughly 87% of them seen just once; the ten biggest clones take up approximately 0.7%. The sequenced sample was PBMCs or T cells enriched from blood (not recorded which). These receptors came from a woman between 18 and 29 years old who had recovered from COVID-19.

This clone was counted a single time. The chain uses TRBV4-1 and TRBJ2-1; TRBD2 aligns across 7 bases. From germline, CDR1 is MGHRA and CDR2 YSYEKL. This CDR3 spans 16 amino acids. V trimming: 2 bases; J trimming: 0 bases; junction bases outside the gene matches: 4. The CDR3 region has the DNA TGCGCCAGCAGCCAACCGACTAGCCGCTCCTACAATGAGCAGTTCTTC. As protein: CASSQPTSRSYNEQFF.

V and J are TRBV2 and TRBJ1-2; TRBD1 aligns across 7 bases. The V and J ends lost 7 bases and 5 bases, in that order; junction bases with no gene match: 13. This CDR3 is built from 15 residues. From germline, CDR1 is SNHLY and CDR2 FYNNEI. The CDR3 reads CASIRTGTENYGYTF. The CDR3 region has the DNA TGTGCCAGCATTCGGACCGGGACAGAAAATTATGGCTACACCTTC.

This chain links TRBV20-1 with TRBJ2-1; the D gene is possibly TRBD1 (6 bases). The CDR3 extends over 13 amino acids. V was cut by 3 bases and J by 3 bases, with 9 bases left in between. From germline, CDR1 is DFQATT and CDR2 SNEGSKA (reference sequence). CDR3 amino acids: CSASKDSYNEQFF. For the CDR3, the DNA is TGCAGTGCTAGTAAGGACAGCTACAATGAGCAGTTCTTC.

This sequence joins TRBV2 and TRBJ1-6, with D perhaps matching TRBD1 (5 bases). With 6 bases removed from V and 7 bases from J, the gap between germline ends came to 22 bases. This CDR3 contains 17 residues. Germline lookup yields CDR1 SNHLY and CDR2 FYNNEI. The CDR3 reads CASRGGPFSGQNSPLHF. CDR3 bases: TGTGCCAGCAGGGGTGGCCCTTTTTCAGGGCAGAATTCACCCCTCCACTTT.

This clone was found once. The chain combines TRBV13 with TRBJ2-7; maybe TRBD1 (5 bases). This CDR3 comprises 14 residues. Looked up from germline, CDR1 is PRHDT and CDR2 is FYEKMQ (reference sequence). V was cut by 5 bases and J by 0 bases, with 11 bases left in between. For the CDR3, the DNA is TGTGCCAGCAGCAACGTCGACAGCTCCTACGAGCAGTACTTC. Translating it yields CASSNVDSSYEQYF.

The genes are TRBV4-1 and TRBJ1-5; weak D call: TRBD1 (6 bases). Deletions cut 0 bases from V and 3 bases from J, with 12 bases between. CDR3 length: 16 amino acids. Germline CDR1 is MGHRA and CDR2 is YSYEKL. CDR3: CASSQDRGQINQPQHF. The CDR3 region has the DNA TGCGCCAGCAGCCAAGATCGCGGACAGATCAATCAGCCCCAGCATTTT.

The gene calls are TRBV4-1 and TRBJ1-1; a weak D match, TRBD1 (5 bases). This CDR3 is 15 amino acids long. Germline V gene sequence: CDR1 MGHRA, CDR2 YSYEKL. V lost 4 bases and J lost 2, with 14 bases in between. The chain's CDR3 is CASSRLSRVNTEAFF. DNA of the CDR3: TGCGCCAGCAGCCGCTTATCCAGGGTTAACACTGAAGCTTTCTTT.

Remarks on this clone: This specimen includes other DNA sequences encoding the same CDR3. The rearrangement uses TRBV30 and TRBJ1-3; D gene uncertain. Trimming cost V 0 bases and J 3 bases, with 9 bases left between them. CDR3 length equals 14 residues. CDR1 and CDR2 (germline): GTSNPN, SVGIG (reference sequence). The CDR3 reads CAWSVAGRGNTIYF. CDR3 coding DNA: TGTGCCTGGAGTGTAGCAGGTCGTGGAAACACCATATATTTT.

The rearrangement joins TRBV5-1 to TRBJ1-2; the match to TRBD1 covers 7 bases. Germline V CDR1 and CDR2: SGHRS, YFSETQ. V was pared by 4 bases and J by 6 bases, with 21 bases of the junction left unmatched. The CDR3 runs to 18 residues. In DNA form, the CDR3 reads TGCGCCAGCAGCCCTCGACCTGGGACAGTCCGGGAAGATAATGGCTACACCTTC. Translating gives CASSPRPGTVREDNGYTF.

This chain uses TRBV30 with TRBJ2-1; 7 bases line up with TRBD2. Trimming took 1 base from V and 5 from J; bases not matched to a gene: 2. The CDR3 covers 13 residues. CDR1 GTSNPN and CDR2 SVGIG come from the germline V gene (reference sequence). The CDR3 region has the DNA TGTGCCTGGAGTGGGGGGGGAAACAATGAGCAGTTCTTC. This gives the protein CAWSGGGNNEQFF.

The chain links TRBV18 to TRBJ1-6; D unresolved. The V end lost 2 bases, the J end lost 8 bases, and 7 bases lay between the germline ends. Germline CDR1 KGHSH, CDR2 LQKENI. The CDR3 sequence is 13 residues long. The CDR3 DNA follows: TGTGCCAGCTCACCAGGGGAGGATTCACCCCTCCACTTT. Protein sequence: CASSPGEDSPLHF. The full variable domain, its missing parts supplied by reference TRBV18 and TRBJ1-6, is NAGVMQNPRHLVRRRGQEARLRCSPMKGHSHVYWYRQLPEEGLKFMVYLQKENIIDESGMPKERFSAEFPKEGPSILRIQQVVRGDSAAYFCASSPGEDSPLHFGNGTRLTVT.

This sequence joins TRBV11-2 and TRBJ2-2; no clear D gene. The CDR3 spans 14 residues. V lost 4 bases and J lost 0, with 6 bases in between. Looked up from germline, CDR1 is SGHAT and CDR2 is FQNNGV. The CDR3 sequence: CASSWAANTGELFF. DNA of the CDR3: TGTGCCAGCAGCTGGGCAGCGAACACCGGGGAGCTGTTTTTT.

This rearrangement joins TRBV11-2 to TRBJ2-1, with 12 positions matching TRBD2. Germline CDR1 and CDR2: SGHAT and FQNNGV. Trimming removed 5 bases from V and 12 bases from J; junction bases left unmatched: 11. This CDR3 comprises 15 residues. In DNA, the CDR3 is TGTGCCAGCAGCCCTTTCCTAGCGGGGGGGAGGGGGCAGTTCTTC. It yields the protein CASSPFLAGGRGQFF.

V usage is TRBV14 and J usage is TRBJ2-3; D is unclear. CDR3 length: 13 residues. V lost 1 base and J 4 bases, leaving 6 bases between the germline ends. CDR1 and CDR2 (germline): SGHDN, FVKESK. CDR3 nucleotides: TGTGCCAGCAGCCAAGTTCGCGCAGATACGCAGTATTTT. This translates into CASSQVRADTQYF.

J is TRBJ1-4 and V is TRBV3-1 (or the pseudogene TRBV3-2), with D maybe TRBD1 (6 bases). Trimming took off 5 bases at V and 6 bases at J, with 16 bases between the two ends. There are 15 residues in the CDR3. Germline CDR1 is LGHDT and CDR2 is YNNKEL (reference sequence). As DNA, the CDR3 is TGTGCCAGCAGCGACACCCCCCACAGGGATGAAAAACTGTTTTTT. Protein sequence: CASSDTPHRDEKLFF.

V gene TRBV11-2 combines with J gene TRBJ1-2, with D possibly being TRBD1 (5 bases). Deletions cut 5 bases from V and 4 bases from J, with 17 bases between. The length of the CDR3 is 15 residues. CDR1 is SGHAT and CDR2 is FQNNGV in the germline V gene. The CDR3 DNA reads TGTGCCAGCAGCCCCCTACGACAGTGGACCTATGGCTACACCTTC. It specifies CASSPLRQWTYGYTF.

The chain joins TRBV12-5 to TRBJ2-4; 11 bases fit TRBD1. This CDR3 is 16 amino acids long. V shed 5 bases and J 2 bases; nucleotides not matched to a gene: 5. The germline V gene encodes CDR1 LGHNT and CDR2 FRNRAP. CDR3 nucleotides: TGTGCTAGTGGTCCAGGACAGGGGGCGACCAAAAACATTCAGTACTTC. As protein: CASGPGQGATKNIQYF.

Written as DNA, the CDR3 is TGTGCCAGCAGTGAACCCGGGACAGGGACCGAGCAGTACTTC. Translating it yields CASSEPGTGTEQYF. V is TRBV6-1 and J is TRBJ2-7; 9 bases line up with TRBD1. Trimming took 2 bases from V and 6 from J; bases not matched to a gene: 5. The CDR3 sequence is 14 residues long. The germline gives CDR1 MNHNS, CDR2 SASEGT.